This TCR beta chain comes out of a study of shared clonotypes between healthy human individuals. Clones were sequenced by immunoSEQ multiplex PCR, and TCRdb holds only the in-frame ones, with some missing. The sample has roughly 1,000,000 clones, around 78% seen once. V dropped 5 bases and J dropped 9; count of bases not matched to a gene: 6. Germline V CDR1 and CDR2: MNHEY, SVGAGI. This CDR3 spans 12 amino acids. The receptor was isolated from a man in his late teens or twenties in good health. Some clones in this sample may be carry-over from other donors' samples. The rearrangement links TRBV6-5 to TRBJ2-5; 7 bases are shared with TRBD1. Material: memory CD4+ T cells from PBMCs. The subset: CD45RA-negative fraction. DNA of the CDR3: TGTGCCAGCAGTCCCCAGGGGGTCGCCCAGTACTTC. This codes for CASSPQGVAQYF.